Listed below are T cell receptor beta chains from one sample, sequenced in a study of cytomegalovirus exposure and HLA in healthy donors. Only in-frame clones appear in the TCRdb table, and some are missing; sequencing was by immunoSEQ multiplex PCR. This repertoire shows 150,000 to 200,000 clones, under 80% found once; its top ten account for 2% to 2.5%. The source material was PBMCs. These receptors were obtained from a woman between 25 and 40 years old in good health and CMV-seropositive. Each CDR3 is given with its conserved first and last residue. A D gene is named only where the DNA matches it firmly. Not every row has a clone size; where given, it reads once, few, many or a size class.

-	TRBV6-5	TRBD1	TRBJ1-2	TGTGCCAGCAGCCGGACAGGGCACTATGGCTACACCTTC	CASSRTGHYGYTF
-	TRBV15	TRBD1	TRBJ1-5	TGTGCCACCAGTAGAGGAAGTGGAGACAGGGGAAATCAGCCCCAGCATTTT	CATSRGSGDRGNQPQHF
-	TRBV7-6	-	TRBJ2-3	TGTGCCAGCAGCTTAGTCGCCGGGACTAGCACAGATACGCAGTATTTT	CASSLVAGTSTDTQYF
-	TRBV28	-	TRBJ2-2	TGTGCCAGCAGTTTACGGGGCGGGGAGCTGTTTTTT	CASSLRGGELFF
-	TRBV6-6	-	TRBJ2-2	TGTGCCATCCAGGGGGGAGCTTTTACCGGGGAGCTGTTTTTT	CAIQGGAFTGELFF
-	TRBV5-4	-	TRBJ2-5	TGTGCCAGCAGCTTCACGGGCGGGGCCCCACAAGAGACCCAGTACTTC	CASSFTGGAPQETQYF
-	TRBV5-6	-	TRBJ2-7	TGTGCCAGCAGCTTGCCGAGCTCCTACGAGCAGTACTTC	CASSLPSSYEQYF
-	TRBV10-1	TRBD2	TRBJ2-2	TGCGCCAGCGGCCGGGGAGGGACCGGGGAGCTGTTTTTT	CASGRGGTGELFF
-	TRBV7-9	TRBD1	TRBJ2-1	TGTGCCAGCAGCTTTAGGGGGACAGGGGGCAATGAGCAGTTCTTC	CASSFRGTGGNEQFF
-	TRBV18	-	TRBJ1-1	TGTGCCAGCTCAGCACGTCCACAGGGACAGAACACTGAAGCTTTCTTT	CASSARPQGQNTEAFF
-	TRBV7-9	TRBD2	TRBJ2-5	TGTGCCAGCAGCTTACCACTAGCGGGGGGCCGAGAGACCCAGTACTTC	CASSLPLAGGRETQYF
-	TRBV19	-	TRBJ1-1	TGTGCCAGTAGTGCCTACAGGGAGGGCACTGAAGCTTTCTTT	CASSAYREGTEAFF
-	TRBV9	-	TRBJ2-2	TGTGCCAGCAGCCAGGGACACGCGAACACCGGGGAGCTGTTTTTT	CASSQGHANTGELFF
-	TRBV5-4	-	TRBJ1-2	TGTGCCAGCAGCCTGGGGGGGCACTATGGCTACACCTTC	CASSLGGHYGYTF
-	TRBV19	-	TRBJ1-5	TGTGCCAGTAGTAGGACAGTTAATCAGCCCCAGCATTTT	CASSRTVNQPQHF
once	TRBV6-5	TRBD2	TRBJ2-7	TGTGCCAGCAAGACGGGGGGTAGGTACGAGCAGTACTTC	CASKTGGRYEQYF
-	TRBV25-1	-	TRBJ2-5	TGTGCCAGCAGTAGGACTGGAGAGACCCAGTACTTC	CASSRTGETQYF
-	TRBV18	-	TRBJ1-3	TGTGCCAGCTCACCACGGACCGGGGTCTCTGGAAACACCATATATTTT	CASSPRTGVSGNTIYF
-	TRBV19	TRBD1	TRBJ2-1	TGTGCCAGTACCACTACAGGGGGCGTATCGGGTGAGCAGTTCTTC	CASTTTGGVSGEQFF
-	TRBV4-2	-	TRBJ2-2	TGTGCCAGCAGCCAAGATCTAAGCTCCGGGGAGCTGTTTTTT	CASSQDLSSGELFF
-	TRBV5-1	-	TRBJ2-2	TGCGCCAGCAGCTTGCTCCCGCGGAGCCCCGGGGAGCTGTTTTTT	CASSLLPRSPGELFF
-	TRBV7-8	-	TRBJ1-5	TGTGCCAGCAGGAGTGGCAATCAGCCCCAGCATTTT	CASRSGNQPQHF
-	TRBV30	TRBD2	TRBJ2-5	TGTGCCTGGAGTGTACGGGGGGGGAAAGAGACCCAGTACTTC	CAWSVRGGKETQYF
-	TRBV27	TRBD1	TRBJ2-1	TGTGCCAGCAGTTGGGACAGGGGGCAGGGTGAGCAGTTCTTC	CASSWDRGQGEQFF
-	TRBV27	TRBD2	TRBJ2-7	TGTGCCAGCAGTTCGGTGGGAGGGGCCGACGAGCAGTACTTC	CASSSVGGADEQYF
medium-sized	TRBV7-2	-	TRBJ2-5	TGTGCCAGCAGCTTAGTAGTTTTGGAGACCCAGTACTTC	CASSLVVLETQYF
-	TRBV5-4	-	TRBJ2-7	TGTGCCAGCAGCTTGGGGGCCGCCTACGAGCAGTACTTC	CASSLGAAYEQYF
-	TRBV5-5	-	TRBJ2-4	TGTGCCAGCAGCTTGGACAGTTTATTAGCCAAAAACATTCAGTACTTC	CASSLDSLLAKNIQYF
-	TRBV4-3	-	TRBJ1-4	TGCGCCAGCAGCCAAAATTCGGGGGTTCGGGAAAAACTGTTTTTT	CASSQNSGVREKLFF
-	TRBV19	-	TRBJ1-2	TGTGCCAGTACTCGTCGGGGGCGGGGGGGCTACACCTTC	CASTRRGRGGYTF
-	TRBV5-8	-	TRBJ2-3	TGTGCCAGCAGCCCCCGGGCAGATACGCAGTATTTT	CASSPRADTQYF
-	TRBV19	TRBD2	TRBJ2-1	TGTGCCAGTAGGCCCTCTACTAGCGGGGGGGCGTTAGGTGAGCAGTTCTTC	CASRPSTSGGALGEQFF
-	TRBV15	TRBD1	TRBJ1-6	TGTGCCACCAGCAGGGGACAGGGTCAAAATTCACCCCTCCACTTT	CATSRGQGQNSPLHF
-	TRBV11-2	-	TRBJ1-3	TGTGCCAGCAGCCCCGGAGGTAAAGGCTCTGGAAACACCATATATTTT	CASSPGGKGSGNTIYF
-	TRBV27	-	TRBJ2-3	TGTGCCAGCAAGCCCCGGGTCGCAGATACGCAGTATTTT	CASKPRVADTQYF
few	TRBV5-1	TRBD1	TRBJ2-3	TGCGCCAGCACCTCTGGCGTGGGACAGGGGTTTGATACGCAGTATTTT	CASTSGVGQGFDTQYF
-	TRBV7-9	-	TRBJ1-6	TGTGCCAGCAGCCACCACATCAGCGGGCAGAATTCACCCCTCCACTTT	CASSHHISGQNSPLHF
-	TRBV6-6	TRBD2	TRBJ2-3	TGTGCCAGCCAAGCGGGGATTAGCACAGATACGCAGTATTTT	CASQAGISTDTQYF
-	TRBV7-2	-	TRBJ1-2	TGTGCCAGCAGCTTAGTAGAGAACTATGGAGGCTACACCTTC	CASSLVENYGGYTF
-	TRBV6-1	-	TRBJ1-2	TGTGCCAGCAGTGAAAACCGGGCAGGGTATGGCTACACCTTC	CASSENRAGYGYTF
-	TRBV21-1	-	TRBJ2-4	TGTGCCAGCAGCGCCCAGGGGGTAGCCAAAAACATTCAGTACTTC	CASSAQGVAKNIQYF
-	TRBV29-1	TRBD1	TRBJ1-6	TGCAGCGTGACAGGGGGCAATAATTCACCCCTCCACTTT	CSVTGGNNSPLHF
-	TRBV4-1	-	TRBJ1-1	TGCGCCAGCGACCCGGGGGGGGGAAACACTGAAGCTTTCTTT	CASDPGGGNTEAFF
-	TRBV5-1	-	TRBJ2-1	TGCGCCAGCAGCTTGGTGGAGGGCAATGAGCAGTTCTTC	CASSLVEGNEQFF
-	TRBV5-6	-	TRBJ2-5	TGTGCCAGCAGCACACTGGGACATCCAGGCCAAGAGACCCAGTACTTC	CASSTLGHPGQETQYF
-	TRBV11-3	-	TRBJ2-3	TGTGCCAGCAGCGCACACACAGATACGCAGTATTTT	CASSAHTDTQYF
few	TRBV4-1	-	TRBJ2-7	TGCGCCAGCAGCCAGAGATACAGCTCCTACGAGCAGTACTTC	CASSQRYSSYEQYF
few	TRBV9	TRBD1	TRBJ1-1	TGTGCCAGCAGCGCCCTACCGGGACAGGGGGGAGCTGAAGCTTTCTTT	CASSALPGQGGAEAFF
few	TRBV6-5	TRBD1	TRBJ1-5	TGTGCCAGCAGTTCGGGACAGGGGGGAAATCAGCCCCAGCATTTT	CASSSGQGGNQPQHF
-	TRBV4-1	-	TRBJ1-2	TGCGCCAGCAGCCAACTAAGCAATGGTGGCTACACCTTC	CASSQLSNGGYTF
-	TRBV9	TRBD1	TRBJ2-4	TGTGCCAGCAGCGTATACGGGACAGTGGAAAACATTCAGTACTTC	CASSVYGTVENIQYF
few	TRBV2	-	TRBJ1-5	TGTGCCAGCAGTGATTGGCAGGGGCTCAATCAGCCCCAGCATTTT	CASSDWQGLNQPQHF
few	TRBV6-5	-	TRBJ2-5	TGTGCCAGCAGTCTGAGGAGCCAAGAGACCCAGTACTTC	CASSLRSQETQYF